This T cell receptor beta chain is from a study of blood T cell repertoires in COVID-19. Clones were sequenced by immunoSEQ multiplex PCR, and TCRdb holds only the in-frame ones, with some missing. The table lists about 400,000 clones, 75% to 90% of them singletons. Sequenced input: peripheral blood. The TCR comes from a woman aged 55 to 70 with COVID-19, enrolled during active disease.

The CDR3 region has the DNA TGTGCCAGCGCCTCAGGGGCTTTAACGACTGAAGCTTTCTTT. It specifies CASASGALTTEAFF. The chain recombines TRBV7-6 with TRBJ1-1; possible D gene TRBD1, 6 bases. Germline values: CDR1 SGHVS, CDR2 FNYEAQ. The CDR3 runs 14 residues. Trimming removed 8 bases at V and 5 bases at J, with 18 bases between.